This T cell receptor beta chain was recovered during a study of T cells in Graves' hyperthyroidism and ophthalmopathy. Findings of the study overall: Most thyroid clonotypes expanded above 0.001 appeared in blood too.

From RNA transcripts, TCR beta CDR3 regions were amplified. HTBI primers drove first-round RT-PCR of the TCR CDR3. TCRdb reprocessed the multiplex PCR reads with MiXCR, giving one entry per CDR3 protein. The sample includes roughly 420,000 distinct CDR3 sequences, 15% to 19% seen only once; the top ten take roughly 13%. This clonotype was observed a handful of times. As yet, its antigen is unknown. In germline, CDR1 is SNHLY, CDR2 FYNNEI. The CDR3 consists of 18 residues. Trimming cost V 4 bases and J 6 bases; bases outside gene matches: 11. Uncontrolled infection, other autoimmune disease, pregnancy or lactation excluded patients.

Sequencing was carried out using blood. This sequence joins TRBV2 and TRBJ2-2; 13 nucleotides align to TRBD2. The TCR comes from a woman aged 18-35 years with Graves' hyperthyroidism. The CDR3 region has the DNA TGTGCCAGCAGTGGTCCTTGGACTAGCGGGGGAGAGGCCGGGGAGCTGTTTTTT. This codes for CASSGPWTSGGEAGELFF.